The TCR beta chain described here comes from a study of cytomegalovirus exposure and HLA in healthy donors. Study-wide points: Most TCR sequences were seen very rarely across donors, but some public TCRs occurred in many. That first-cohort TCR clusters tended to co-occur in the 100 to 150 validation repertoires was found in a later analysis.

Sequencing was performed with immunoSEQ multiplex PCR; in TCRdb, only in-frame clones are kept and a portion is missing. The profile shows under 200,000 clones, about 90% of them singletons. Trimming took off 1 base at V and 3 bases at J, with 10 bases between the two ends. There are 15 residues in the CDR3. Germline values: CDR1 LGHNA, CDR2 YSLEER. About this clone itself: Antigen specificity is unknown.

Sequencing input: PBMCs. This chain joins TRBV4-3 and TRBJ1-5; D possibly corresponds to TRBD1 (6 bases). The receptor was isolated from a young woman in good health and CMV-seronegative. The CDR3 DNA reads TGCGCCAGCAGCCAAGTTTGGGACACCAATCAGCCCCAGCATTTT. Protein: CASSQVWDTNQPQHF.